The TCR beta chain under discussion was sequenced for a study of beta chain features in type 1 diabetes. Study-level findings and limits: Shorter TCRB CDR3s, moderately but significantly so, marked every one of the four CD4+ subsets in Type 1 diabetes patients.

All of the isolated RNA was reverse transcribed, so expressed TCRB transcripts were sequenced. Generated by immunoSEQ multiplex PCR, the TCRdb table keeps only in-frame clones and is missing some. This table has fewer than 110,000 clones, roughly 28% appearing once. Deletions cut 5 bases from V and 0 bases from J, with 14 bases between. The germline CDR1 and CDR2 sequences are LNHDA and SQIVND (reference sequence). The CDR3 length is 16 residues. Points on this clone: Antigen: not known.

The rearrangement uses TRBV19 and TRBJ2-1, with D possibly TRBD2 on 5 matching bases. This sequence was found in a woman under 30 with type 1 diabetes. Sequencing was performed on central memory CD4+ T cells from blood. CDR3 amino acids: CASSSRTSFSYNEQFF. In nucleotides, the CDR3 is TGTGCCAGTAGTTCTCGGACTTCTTTCTCCTACAATGAGCAGTTCTTC. Drawing the rest from reference TRBV19 and TRBJ2-1, the complete variable domain is DGGITQSPKYLFRKEGQNVTLSCEQNLNHDAMYWYRQDPGQGLRLIYYSQIVNDFQKGDIAEGYSVSREKKESFPLTVTSAQKNPTAFYLCASSSRTSFSYNEQFFGPGTRLTVL.